This TCR beta chain was captured by sequencing in a study of blood T cell repertoires in COVID-19. Overall study: COVID-19 samples collected from the United States, Italy and Spain covered acute and convalescent phases. T cells, B-cell-depleted T cells, or PBMCs provided the cDNA or gDNA that served as material.

V lost 4 bases and J 2 bases, leaving 12 bases between the germline ends. The CDR3 runs to 14 residues. The germline V gene has CDR1 SGHRS and CDR2 YFSETQ. As handled by the study authors: Researchers report that nucleated cell counts were estimated from reference gene primer amplification. TCRdb's table, derived via immunoSEQ multiplex PCR, lists solely in-frame clones and lacks some. For V, J and clone size, that table is used; D and trimming come from the DNA. Among 75,000 or so clones listed, around 90% were seen once. This receptor was taken from a man aged 50-59 years with acute or convalescent COVID-19. Specimen: peripheral blood. This chain uses TRBV5-1 with TRBJ1-2; D is uncertain. This CDR3 is CASSLGSGNYGYTF. The CDR3 DNA reads TGCGCCAGCAGCCTTGGGTCGGGGAACTATGGCTACACCTTC.